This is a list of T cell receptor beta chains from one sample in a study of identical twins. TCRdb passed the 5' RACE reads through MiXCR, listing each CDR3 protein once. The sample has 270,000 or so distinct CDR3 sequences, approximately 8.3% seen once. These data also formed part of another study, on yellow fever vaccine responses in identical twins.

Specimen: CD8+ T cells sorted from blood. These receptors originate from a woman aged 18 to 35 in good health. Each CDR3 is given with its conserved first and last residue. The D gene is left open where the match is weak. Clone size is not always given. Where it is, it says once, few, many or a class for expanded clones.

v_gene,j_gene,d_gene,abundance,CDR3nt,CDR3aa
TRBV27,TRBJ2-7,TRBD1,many,TGTGCCAGCAGCCCGACAGGGATGTACGAGCAGTACTTC,CASSPTGMYEQYF
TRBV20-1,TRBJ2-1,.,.,TGCAGTGCTAATCTCTTGGGGGGACTTACGTATGAGCAGTTCTTC,CSANLLGGLTYEQFF
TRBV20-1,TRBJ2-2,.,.,TGCAGTGCTAGAGATCGGGAAAGGGCGAACACCGGGGAGCTGTTTTTT,CSARDRERANTGELFF
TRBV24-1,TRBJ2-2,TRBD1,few,TGTGCCACCAGTGATGACGGGACAGGGCTACCCGGGGAGCTGTTTTTT,CATSDDGTGLPGELFF
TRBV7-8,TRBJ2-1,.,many,TGTGCCAGCAGCTTAGCGGGCGACAGGGAGCAGTTCTTC,CASSLAGDREQFF
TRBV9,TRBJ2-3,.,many,TGTGCCAGCAGCGGGGGAACGGCCACAGATACGCAGTATTTT,CASSGGTATDTQYF
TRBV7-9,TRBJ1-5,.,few,TGTGCCAGCAGCTTAGACAGGGAAAGCAATCAGCCCCAGCATTTT,CASSLDRESNQPQHF
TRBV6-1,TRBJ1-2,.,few,TGTGCCGGATCGGGGGGACACCTAAACTATGGCTACACCTTC,CAGSGGHLNYGYTF
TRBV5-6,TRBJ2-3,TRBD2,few,TGTGCCAGCAGCTTGAACTGGCTAGCGGGGAAAGGGCAGTATTTT,CASSLNWLAGKGQYF
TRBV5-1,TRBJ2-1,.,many,TGCGCCAGCAGCCCGGAGCGGGTTTCCTACAATGAGCAGTTCTTC,CASSPERVSYNEQFF
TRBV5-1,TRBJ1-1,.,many,TGCGCCAGCAGCTTGGCAACCGACTGGAACACTGAAGCTTTCTTT,CASSLATDWNTEAFF